This T cell receptor beta chain was captured in a study of T cell responses to AZD1222 COVID-19 vaccine (dated by TCRdb to the early 2020s). Concerning the study at large: AZD1222 recipients with second doses at about 4 weeks or about 12 weeks were pooled, because spike-specific TCR depth and breadth did not differ between schedules. TCR sequencing covered roughly 230 trial participants: 207 given two doses of AZD1222 and 26 given two doses of MenACWY control vaccine. Trial participants were enrolled into age subgroups of 18-55, 56-69 and 70-plus years, which contained 148, 28 and 57 TCR-sequenced participants, respectively. Broader findings and caveats from the paper: Because no samples from the day 14 peak response were available, repertoires could be characterized only after the peak T cell response. Reportedly, almost half of the unique spike-specific TCRs recognized epitopes lying outside the regions that are mutated in the B.1.351 and B.1.1.7 variants. A significant rise in spike-specific TCR breadth and depth was observed after two AZD1222 doses relative to day 0 and relative to MenACWY recipients. The 56-69-year group was small, and its depth increase did not reach significance, likely because of low power. CD4 TCRs associated with the vaccine covered the entire spike protein, and the dominant responses were in regions 160-218 and 743-854. Conclusions about previously exposed vaccinees were limited because only a handful of AZD1222 recipients were SARS-CoV-2 seropositive at baseline. Most participants were white British and females outnumbered males, and the authors suggested that clonal diversity may have been underestimated.

With regard to this clone: Its antigen is not yet known. One base away there is no much larger clone; base qualities are not given.

The CDR3 regions of human TCRbeta chains were subjected to immunosequencing. The authors processed their data as follows. TCRs in the repertoires were matched against a reference library of SARS-CoV-2-specific TCRs that had been generated with the MIRA antigen-specificity platform. Breadth was defined as the fraction of unique TCRs that were SARS-CoV-2-associated, and depth was defined as the fraction of total T cells that were SARS-CoV-2-associated. Using the MIRA data, each spike-specific TCR was mapped to the spike region that the TCR reacts to and placed in a CD4 or CD8 class. Log10-transformed breadth and depth values were compared by one-way ANOVA with Sidak's multiple comparisons tests. TCRdb's version of the immuneACCESS table is confined to in-frame rearrangements and falls short of the full clone set. An unresolved V gene accounts for under half of the shortfall where checked; the remainder is of unknown origin. V and J calls plus clone size are reproduced from that table; the DNA served to infer D and trimming. The sample contains about 130,000 clones, 84% of them found a single time. Over 4% of the sample is in the top ten clones.

V sheds 3 bases and J sheds 1 base, leaving 19 bases between their ends. The CDR3 numbers 18 residues from cysteine through phenylalanine. Only the CDR3 DNA is retained, 54 bases long and in frame from the first base. Based on the germline V gene, the CDR1 and CDR2 sequences are KGHSH and LQKENI. The sample's time point label, in plain terms: baseline before first vaccination. Samples from vaccinated people were obtained from the UK trials COV001 and COV002, which included a single-blind randomized controlled phase 2/3 trial of AZD1222 (ChAdOx1 nCoV-19) in healthy adults. For TCRbeta chain sequencing, PBMC samples from trial participants were taken at day 0 and at day 28 after the second dose.

The starting material was peripheral blood, obtained on day 0 of AZD1222 vaccination. The sequence was obtained from an adult in good health. The rearrangement joined TRBV18 to TRBJ1-3; the D gene remains uncertain. The DNA sequence is given as TGTGCCAGCTCACCGCTGGGTGCGAACCTTAAGTCTGGAAACACCATATATTTT. This is translated as CASSPLGANLKSGNTIYF. The reference TRBV18 and TRBJ1-3 proteins fill in what lies around the CDR3, so the full variable domain reads NAGVMQNPRHLVRRRGQEARLRCSPMKGHSHVYWYRQLPEEGLKFMVYLQKENIIDESGMPKERFSAEFPKEGPSILRIQQVVRGDSAAYFCASSPLGANLKSGNTIYFGEGSWLTVV.